This entry describes one T cell receptor beta chain. Antigen: not known. V shed 6 bases and J 0 bases; nucleotides not matched to a gene: 7. The CDR3 extends over 16 amino acids. These data belong to a study of T cell repertoires in cytomegalovirus infection. Across the whole study: Use of recently identified HLA-C-restricted and well-studied HLA-B-restricted CMV epitopes was part of the study. Public TCR beta signatures indicated both CMV infection and matching HLA type.

Study results and limitations: HLA-C-restricted, CMV-specific TCR beta clonotypes were dominant ex vivo. Identification of carriers of CMV plus the relevant HLA was achieved through cumulative public TCR beta family frequency.

TCRdb re-called the reads with MiXCR, one entry per CDR3 protein. The profile covers 550,000 to 700,000 distinct CDR3 sequences, with about 39% appearing a single time and more than 40% taken by the ten largest. This specimen was cultured PBMCs, taken from culture after CMV antigen stimulation. This rearrangement joins TRBV12-3 or TRBV12-4 to TRBJ1-5; 8 bases fit TRBD1. The sequence was obtained from a human donor in good health (CMV status not recorded). Some clones in this sample may be carry-over from other donors' samples. The CDR3 sequence: CASSSGQGFSNQPQHF. For the CDR3, the DNA is TGTGCCAGCAGCTCTGGACAGGGCTTTAGCAATCAGCCCCAGCATTTT.